These 20 T cell receptor beta chains were all obtained from the same sample, sequenced in a study of blood T cell repertoires in COVID-19. Sequenced by immunoSEQ multiplex PCR; TCRdb stores in-frame clones only, minus some. Of around 150,000 clones in the sample, roughly 80% were seen once. The sequenced sample consisted of peripheral blood. The source is a man between 60 and 75 years old who had recovered from COVID-19.

This chain links TRBV5-4 with TRBJ2-7; D possibly corresponds to TRBD2 (6 bases). The CDR3 is made up of 13 amino acids. The V gene's germline CDR1 is SGHNT and CDR2 YYREEE (reference sequence). With 2 bases removed from V and 7 bases from J, the gap between germline ends came to 13 bases. The CDR3 sequence: CASSLKGGEEQYF. CDR3 nucleotides: TGTGCCAGCAGCTTAAAGGGCGGGGAAGAGCAGTACTTC.

The chain is built from TRBV29-1 and TRBJ2-5; 8 nucleotides align to TRBD2. This CDR3 is built from 14 residues. The trim removed 1 base at V and 1 base at J, leaving 2 bases unmatched. Germline V gene lookup returns CDR1 SQVTM and CDR2 ANQGSEA. The CDR3 here is CSVEGRGGQETQYF. CDR3 DNA: TGCAGCGTTGAAGGTCGGGGGGGCCAAGAGACCCAGTACTTC.

V gene TRBV10-3 combines with J gene TRBJ1-1; D is possibly TRBD1 (5 bases). Trimming took 4 bases from V and 4 from J, leaving 16 bases between them. The CDR3 sequence is 15 residues long. CDR1 is ENHRY, CDR2 SYGVKD, per germline. CDR3 in amino acids: CAISADWGELTEAFF. The CDR3 bases are TGTGCCATCAGTGCCGACTGGGGGGAGCTCACTGAAGCTTTCTTT.

The CDR3 sequence is CASSFRPGSSGNTIYF. The CDR3 DNA follows: TGCGCCAGCAGCTTCAGACCCGGGAGCTCTGGAAACACCATATATTTT. The chain is built from TRBV5-1 and TRBJ1-3; the D is unclear. This CDR3 is 16 amino acids long. Germline assignment: CDR1 SGHRS and CDR2 YFSETQ. V shed 2 bases and J shed 0 bases, with 12 bases lying between them. Drawing the rest from reference TRBV5-1 and TRBJ1-3, the complete variable domain is KAGVTQTPRYLIKTRGQQVTLSCSPISGHRSVSWYQQTPGQGLQFLFEYFSETQRNKGNFPGRFSGRQFSNSRSEMNVSTLELGDSALYLCASSFRPGSSGNTIYFGEGSWLTVV.

This clone has a handful of counts. The chain recombines TRBV28 with TRBJ1-6, with D possibly matching TRBD1 (5 bases). Germline CDR1 MDHEN, CDR2 SYDVKM. The CDR3 is made up of 14 amino acids. V was cut by 6 bases and J by 7 bases, with 13 bases left in between. The CDR3 region is CASSQGVRNSPLHF. CDR3 coding DNA: TGTGCCAGCAGCCAAGGGGTGAGGAATTCACCCCTCCACTTT.

Here the CDR3 reads CASSEGFEAFF. In nucleotides, the CDR3 is TGTGCCAGCAGCGAGGGCTTTGAAGCTTTCTTT. This chain links TRBV3-1 (or the pseudogene TRBV3-2) with TRBJ1-1; D is uncertain. This CDR3 spans 11 amino acids. Germline V gene data show CDR1 as LGHDT and CDR2 as YNNKEL (reference sequence). Trimming took off 5 bases at V and 7 bases at J, with 8 bases between the two ends.

The V gene is TRBV18, the J gene TRBJ2-7; a weak D match, TRBD1 (6 bases). The CDR3 extends over 13 amino acids. From germline, CDR1 is KGHSH and CDR2 LQKENI. V was shortened by 5 bases and J by 6 bases, with 14 bases between the two germline ends. The DNA of the CDR3 is TGTGCCAGCTCATTTTCTGCCAGGGGCGAGCAGTACTTC. Amino acid sequence: CASSFSARGEQYF.

V usage is TRBV9 and J usage is TRBJ2-3, with D tentatively TRBD1 (5 bases). The CDR3 runs 15 residues. Germline CDR1 reads SGDLS; CDR2 reads YYNGEE. V was clipped by 4 bases and J by 0 bases, with 12 bases between them. The CDR3: CASSFQGSSTDTQYF. In DNA form, the CDR3 reads TGTGCCAGCAGCTTCCAGGGTTCTAGCACAGATACGCAGTATTTT.

The chain employs TRBV25-1 and TRBJ2-3; TRBD1 matches 7 bases. J gave up 5 bases and V 4 bases, and 6 bases lay outside the gene matches. The CDR3 extends over 14 amino acids. Germline CDR1 MGHDK, CDR2 SYGVNS. In DNA form, the CDR3 reads TGTGCCAGCAGTGGAAGAAGGGGGCTAGATACGCAGTATTTT. It yields the protein CASSGRRGLDTQYF.

The V call is TRBV6-2 or TRBV6-3, the J call TRBJ2-7; 9 bases are shared with TRBD1. Germline V gene data show CDR1 as MNHEY and CDR2 as SVGEGT. The CDR3 covers 17 residues. The ends lost 2 bases at V and 2 bases at J; junction bases unmatched: 10. The CDR3 here is CASSYGTGYVNAYEQYF. As DNA, the CDR3 is TGTGCCAGCAGTTACGGGACAGGGTATGTCAACGCCTACGAGCAGTACTTC.

The chain carries TRBV5-1 and TRBJ2-1; D perhaps matches TRBD1 (5 bases). The V gene's germline CDR1 is SGHRS and CDR2 YFSETQ. V lost 0 bases and J 3 bases, leaving 13 bases between the germline ends. The CDR3 loop spans 16 amino acids. The CDR3 protein is CASSLDLGANYNEQFF. CDR3 in DNA: TGCGCCAGCAGCTTGGATTTAGGGGCGAACTACAATGAGCAGTTCTTC.

J is TRBJ2-1 and V is TRBV7-3, with 9 bases that match TRBD1. V lost 6 bases, J lost 8 bases, and 11 bases stayed unmatched. Germline CDR1 SGHTA, CDR2 FQGTGA. The CDR3 has 15 amino acids. This CDR3 is CASRMSGTGTDEQFF. The CDR3 DNA reads TGTGCCAGCAGGATGTCCGGGACAGGGACCGATGAGCAGTTCTTC.

Remarks on this clone: Other DNA sequences in the same sample also yield this CDR3. This chain links TRBV6-5 with TRBJ1-1, with 9 bases lining up with TRBD1. The length of the CDR3 is 14 residues. Germline V CDR1 and CDR2: MNHEY, SVGAGI. V shed 7 bases, J shed 5 bases, and the junction held 8 bases outside the gene matches. The CDR3: CASTPDRGDTEAFF. Written as DNA, the CDR3 is TGTGCCAGCACTCCGGACAGGGGAGATACTGAAGCTTTCTTT.

This sequence joins TRBV6-5 and TRBJ2-5, with 11 bases fitting TRBD2. Per the germline V gene, CDR1 is MNHEY and CDR2 is SVGAGI. This CDR3 has 15 amino acids. Losses at the gene ends were 4 bases for V and 2 bases for J; bases not matched to a gene: 3. The CDR3 is CASSFRTSGQETQYF. Here the CDR3 DNA reads TGTGCCAGCAGTTTCCGGACTAGCGGGCAAGAGACCCAGTACTTC.

A remark on this clone: Mismatch with germline at one junction end may stem from a read error. The chain recombines TRBV7-7 with TRBJ2-1; TRBD1 matches at 7 bases. The CDR3 runs 14 residues. Germline V gives CDR1 SSHAT, CDR2 FNYEAQ (reference sequence). For the CDR3, the DNA is TGTGCTAGCAGCTTAGGGCAGGGGGACAATGAGCAGTTCTTC. It is translated as CASSLGQGDNEQFF.

This clone was seen more than once but under ten times. This chain connects TRBV18 to TRBJ2-7; the D gene is possibly TRBD2 (5 bases). The V gene lost 0 bases and the J gene lost 4 bases, with 10 bases spanning the gap. This CDR3 is built from 14 residues. Germline lookup yields CDR1 KGHSH and CDR2 LQKENI. The CDR3 region has the DNA TGTGCCAGCTCACCACCTCAGCGGCAATACGAGCAGTACTTC. This codes for CASSPPQRQYEQYF.

The gene calls are TRBV9 and TRBJ2-5; tentative D call: TRBD2 (6 bases). The CDR3 spans 15 residues. CDR1 SGDLS and CDR2 YYNGEE come from the germline V gene. V was trimmed by 3 bases and J by 5 bases, leaving 17 bases between them. CDR3 DNA: TGTGCCAGCAGCGCCACGGGCCTAGCGAGGGAGACCCAGTACTTC. It codes for CASSATGLARETQYF.

The rearrangement uses TRBV19 and TRBJ2-7; 8 positions match TRBD1. The junction had 9 bases not matched to a gene; V was cut back by 4 bases and J by 7 bases. The CDR3 totals 14 residues. The germline V gene encodes CDR1 LNHDA and CDR2 SQIVND (reference sequence). CDR3 nucleotide sequence: TGTGCCAGTAGTACAGGACAGGGTTTGGGGGAGCAGTACTTC. Amino acid sequence: CASSTGQGLGEQYF.

The V and J genes are TRBV10-3 and TRBJ1-2; perhaps TRBD1 as D (6 bases). V lost 7 bases to trimming and J lost 2 bases, with 14 bases between them. Germline V gives CDR1 ENHRY, CDR2 SYGVKD. The CDR3 length is 14 residues. The CDR3 spells CAINDQQGNYGYTF. The CDR3 DNA is TGTGCCATCAATGATCAACAGGGAAACTATGGCTACACCTTC.

The chain employs TRBV7-9 and TRBJ1-4; TRBD1 might be the D (6 bases). V was pared by 8 bases and J by 8 bases, with 18 bases between. The length of the CDR3 is 14 residues. Germline CDR1 and CDR2: SEHNR and FQNEAQ (reference sequence). The CDR3 DNA reads TGTGCCAGCGGCCAGGGGACGGCAGGAGAAAAACTGTTTTTT. Its protein product is CASGQGTAGEKLFF.